The clone carrying this T cell receptor beta chain occurred many times. The antigen remains undetermined. These data come from a study of neurological immune-mediated disorders. Synthesis of cDNA was accomplished via 5'RACE employing 10-nucleotide random UMIs. Using its own MiXCR run on the 5' RACE reads, TCRdb lists one record per CDR3 protein. The sample includes about 49,000 distinct CDR3 sequences, roughly 8.4% of them seen just once. Study-level results: The highest TCR clonal expansion occurred in HTLV-1-associated myelopathy; multiple sclerosis fell below healthy controls.

CDR1 and CDR2 from the germline V gene are MNHNS and SASEGT. CDR3 size: 14 residues. Trimming took off 4 bases at V and 7 bases at J, with 17 bases between the two ends. Sample time point: longitudinal time-point 3. The chain links TRBV6-1 to TRBJ2-7; D call uncertain. Material for sequencing was PBMCs. The TCR originated in a woman aged 40-49 years in good health. CDR3 DNA: TGTGCCAGCAGTGGCGTGCGGACGGCCGCTGAGCAGTACTTC. Translated, it gives CASSGVRTAAEQYF.